Listed below are T cell receptor beta chains from one sample, sequenced in a study of blood T cell repertoires in COVID-19. Assay used: immunoSEQ multiplex PCR; TCRdb lists only in-frame clones, some missing. The sample records about 81,000 clones, 91% being singletons. Specimen: peripheral blood. The receptors come from a woman aged 45-65 years in a cohort sampled during active COVID-19. Each CDR3 is given with its conserved first and last residue. Each record gives: V gene, J gene, clone size, D gene, CDR3 DNA, CDR3 protein. The D gene is left open where the match is weak. Clone size is given for some rows only: seen once, a few or many times, or a class if the clone is expanded.

>TRBV4-1|TRBJ1-5|NA|NA
TGCGCCAGCAGCCAAGAACCTGAGGGAGCGGGTCAGCCCCAGCATTTT
CASSQEPEGAGQPQHF
>TRBV5-1|TRBJ1-5|NA|NA
TGCGCCAGCAGGGCACATAGCAATCAGCCCCAGCATTTT
CASRAHSNQPQHF
>TRBV14|TRBJ2-5|NA|NA
TGTGCCAGCAGCCAAGTCCAGCAAGAGACCCAGTACTTC
CASSQVQQETQYF
>TRBV28|TRBJ1-5|NA|NA
TGTGCCAGCAGTTTATCCCACGGACAAGGGCCCCAGCATTTT
CASSLSHGQGPQHF
>TRBV3-1/TRBV3-2|TRBJ2-1|NA|TRBD2
TGTGCCAGCAGCCAAGAGGCTAGCGGGACCTACTTCTTC
CASSQEASGTYFF
>TRBV28|TRBJ1-2|NA|TRBD1
TGTGCCAGCAGTTTCTCGACAGGGGGGAGGGGCTACACCTTC
CASSFSTGGRGYTF
>TRBV3-1/TRBV3-2|TRBJ1-1|NA|NA
TGTGCCAGCAGCCAAGTGACAGCAAACACTGAAGCTTTCTTT
CASSQVTANTEAFF
>TRBV6-5|TRBJ1-2|NA|NA
TGTGCCAGCACTAGGGGCCTTTTTGACTATGGCTACACCTTC
CASTRGLFDYGYTF
>TRBV7-8|TRBJ1-1|NA|NA
TGTGCCAGCAACCCAGTACTACAAAGGAACACTGAAGCTTTCTTT
CASNPVLQRNTEAFF
>TRBV6-1|TRBJ1-1|NA|TRBD1
TGTGCCAGTTCGGCCGGACAGGGAAACACTGAAGCTTTCTTT
CASSAGQGNTEAFF
>TRBV15|TRBJ1-1|NA|TRBD1
TGTGCCACCAGCAGGAGCTGGACAGGGTTGGCTTTCTTT
CATSRSWTGLAFF
>TRBV30|TRBJ1-4|NA|NA
TGTGCCTGGAATAGAAGCCCCGAGAGTGAAAAACTGTTTTTT
CAWNRSPESEKLFF
>TRBV6-5|TRBJ1-4|NA|TRBD1
TGTGCCAGCAGCCCCGGGACAGCTAATGAAAAACTGTTTTTT
CASSPGTANEKLFF
>TRBV6-1|TRBJ2-1|NA|TRBD2
TGTGCCAGCAGTGTACCTAGCGGGAACCCTTACAATGAGCAGTTCTTC
CASSVPSGNPYNEQFF
>TRBV6-5|TRBJ2-7|NA|NA
TGTGCCAGCAGTCACGGAGGGACCTACGAGCAGTACTTC
CASSHGGTYEQYF
>TRBV7-2|TRBJ2-5|NA|NA
TGTGCCAGCACACCCAGGATCGGCGAGACCCAGTACTTC
CASTPRIGETQYF
>TRBV4-1|TRBJ1-2|NA|TRBD1
TGCGCCAGCAGCCAGGCCGACAGGGCCTCTAACTATGGCTACACCTTC
CASSQADRASNYGYTF
>TRBV19|TRBJ1-2|medium-sized|NA
TGTGCCAGTACCCAGGGATCCCGAGGCTATGGCTACACCTTC
CASTQGSRGYGYTF
>TRBV5-1|TRBJ2-1|NA|TRBD2
TGCGCCAGCAGCCGGTCCCCAGCGGGAGGGTACAATGAGCAGTTCTTC
CASSRSPAGGYNEQFF
>TRBV9|TRBJ1-2|NA|NA
TGTGCCAGCAGCCCATCACCGGGTGAGGGATCCCGGTATGGCTACACCTTC
CASSPSPGEGSRYGYTF
>TRBV28|TRBJ1-5|NA|TRBD1
TGTGCCAGCAGTCGGGACAGTAGCAATCAGCCCCAGCATTTT
CASSRDSSNQPQHF
>TRBV4-1|TRBJ2-1|once|NA
TGCGCCAGCAGCCACCCCCAGCGCAATGAGCAGTTCTTC
CASSHPQRNEQFF
>TRBV11-1|TRBJ2-1|once|TRBD2
TGTGCCAGCAGCTTTCCGGGACTAGGGCTCAATGAGCAGTTCTTC
CASSFPGLGLNEQFF
>TRBV18|TRBJ1-2|NA|NA
TGTGCCAGCTCACCAGGTTCTGGGGCTCTTCACTATGGCTACACCTTC
CASSPGSGALHYGYTF
>TRBV4-2|TRBJ1-2|NA|NA
TGTGCCAGCAGCCAAGATCGAGCTCTACTAGGAGGCTACACCTTC
CASSQDRALLGGYTF
>TRBV9|TRBJ2-6|once|NA
TGTGCCAGCAGCCCCCGCTTTTTCTCGGCTGGGGCCAACGTCCTGACTTTC
CASSPRFFSAGANVLTF
>TRBV18|TRBJ1-1|NA|TRBD1
TGTGCCAGCTCGGACGGAGCGAGGGGGCCTATGAACACTGAAGCTTTCTTT
CASSDGARGPMNTEAFF
>TRBV7-9|TRBJ2-1|NA|TRBD1
TGTGCCAGCAGCTTAGCGCTGAGACAGGGATCTTACAATGAGCAGTTCTTC
CASSLALRQGSYNEQFF
>TRBV6-6|TRBJ1-2|NA|TRBD1
TGTGCCAGCAGTTCCTACCGGACAGGGGGGGATGGCTACACCTTC
CASSSYRTGGDGYTF
>TRBV28|TRBJ1-1|NA|NA
TGTGCCAGCAGTTTAAGGGGGGGCACTGAAGCTTTCTTT
CASSLRGGTEAFF
>TRBV19|TRBJ2-1|NA|NA
TGTGCCAGTAGTGATAATAGCGGTTACAATGAGCAGTTCTTC
CASSDNSGYNEQFF
>TRBV6-5|TRBJ2-7|few|TRBD1
TGTGCCAGCAGGCTGGGACAGAACTACGAGCAGTACTTC
CASRLGQNYEQYF
>TRBV7-9|TRBJ2-5|NA|NA
TGTGCCAGCAGCTTATGGGGCGAGACCCAGTACTTC
CASSLWGETQYF
>TRBV7-8|TRBJ2-3|few|NA
TGTGCCAGCAGGAGGGGGAGCGGCACAGATACGCAGTATTTT
CASRRGSGTDTQYF
>TRBV5-6|TRBJ1-1|NA|NA
TGTGCCAGCAGCTTTAGCGGGGGCGCCACTGAAGCTTTCTTT
CASSFSGGATEAFF
>TRBV7-9|TRBJ1-1|NA|NA
TGTGCCAGCAGCCCGTCTCGAGCAACTGAAGCTTTCTTT
CASSPSRATEAFF
>TRBV7-9|TRBJ1-2|NA|TRBD1
TGTGCCAGCAGCCACCTGGACAGGGCCACCAGGGACACCTTC
CASSHLDRATRDTF
>TRBV19|TRBJ1-4|NA|TRBD1
TGTGCCAGTAGTTCACGGACAGGGACTACTAATGAAAAACTGTTTTTT
CASSSRTGTTNEKLFF
>TRBV3-1/TRBV3-2|TRBJ1-5|few|NA
TGTGCCAGCAGCCAAGGCGCGGATCAGCCCCAGCATTTT
CASSQGADQPQHF
>TRBV19|TRBJ2-1|NA|NA
TGTGCCAGTAGCCAGATCTTCACAGCAGGGGATGAGCAGTTCTTC
CASSQIFTAGDEQFF
>TRBV11-1|TRBJ2-4|NA|TRBD1
TGTGCCAGCAGCTTAGGAGGGGGCGGCAAAAACATTCAGTACTTC
CASSLGGGGKNIQYF
>TRBV19|TRBJ1-3|NA|TRBD1
TGTGCCAGTAGCAGGGGGCACAGCTCTGGAAACACCATATATTTT
CASSRGHSSGNTIYF
>TRBV5-1|TRBJ2-3|NA|NA
TGCGCCAGCAGCTTGTCGGGCACAGATACGCAGTATTTT
CASSLSGTDTQYF
>TRBV9|TRBJ1-5|NA|NA
TGTGCCAGCAGCCCGCACAGGGTCAGTGAGCCCCAGCATTTT
CASSPHRVSEPQHF
>TRBV18|TRBJ1-1|once|TRBD1
TGTGCCAGCTCACCACAGGGACAGGGATTCGGCACTGAAGCTTTCTTT
CASSPQGQGFGTEAFF
>TRBV18|TRBJ2-7|NA|NA
TGTGCCAGCTCACCACCTTCAGGGGTGGGCTACGAGCAGTACTTC
CASSPPSGVGYEQYF
>TRBV10-1|TRBJ1-4|NA|TRBD1
TGCGCCAGCAGTGAGACCCGGGACAGACCATATAATGAAAAACTGTTTTTT
CASSETRDRPYNEKLFF
>TRBV6-5|TRBJ1-2|NA|TRBD1
TGTGCCAGCAGTTACTTCGACCTGACAGGGGGTATTGGCTACACCTTC
CASSYFDLTGGIGYTF
>TRBV9|TRBJ2-5|NA|NA
TGTGCCAGCAGCGGCCGGGGAAGGCAGACCCAGTACTTC
CASSGRGRQTQYF
>TRBV27|TRBJ2-7|NA|NA
TGTGCCAGCAGTTTATCTCTCAGGGGCGAGCAGTACTTC
CASSLSLRGEQYF
>TRBV19|TRBJ1-5|NA|NA
TGTGCCAGTAGTACGGCGGGTTGGAGCAATCAGCCCCAGCATTTT
CASSTAGWSNQPQHF
>TRBV5-5|TRBJ1-2|NA|TRBD1
TGTGCCAGCAGCTTGGCACCCGACAGGGTCTATGGCTACACCTTC
CASSLAPDRVYGYTF
>TRBV3-1/TRBV3-2|TRBJ1-1|NA|NA
TGTGCCAGCAGCCAAGACTTTATGAACACTGAAGCTTTCTTT
CASSQDFMNTEAFF
>TRBV5-4|TRBJ2-5|NA|NA
TGTGCCAGCAGCTCACAAGGAGGGCTCCAAGAGACCCAGTACTTC
CASSSQGGLQETQYF
>TRBV3-1/TRBV3-2|TRBJ2-7|NA|NA
TGTGCCAGCAGCCATCAGGGGCCGAGGAACGAGCAGTACTTC
CASSHQGPRNEQYF
>TRBV5-1|TRBJ1-2|NA|TRBD1
TGCGCCAGCAGCTTGGACTACAGGGGTGATGGCTACACCTTC
CASSLDYRGDGYTF
>TRBV6-5|TRBJ2-7|NA|TRBD1
TGTGCCAGTGGACAGGAGTCCTACGAGCAGTACTTC
CASGQESYEQYF